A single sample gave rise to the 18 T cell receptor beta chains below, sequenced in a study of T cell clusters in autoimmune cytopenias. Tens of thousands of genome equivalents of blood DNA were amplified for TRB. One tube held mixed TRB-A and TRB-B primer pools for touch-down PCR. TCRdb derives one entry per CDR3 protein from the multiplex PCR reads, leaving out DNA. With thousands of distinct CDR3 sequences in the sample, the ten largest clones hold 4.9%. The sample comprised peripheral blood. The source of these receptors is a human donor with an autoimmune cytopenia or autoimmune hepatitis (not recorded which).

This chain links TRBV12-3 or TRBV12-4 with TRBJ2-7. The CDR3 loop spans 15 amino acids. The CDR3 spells CASSKADGWGYEQYF.

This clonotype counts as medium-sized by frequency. The CDR3 sequence is CASTETGGGGYTF. The chain links TRBV6-1 to TRBJ1-2; TCRdb's assignment of TRBD1 cannot be checked, as there is no DNA. This CDR3 is built from 13 residues. Germline V CDR1 and CDR2: MNHNS, SASEGT.

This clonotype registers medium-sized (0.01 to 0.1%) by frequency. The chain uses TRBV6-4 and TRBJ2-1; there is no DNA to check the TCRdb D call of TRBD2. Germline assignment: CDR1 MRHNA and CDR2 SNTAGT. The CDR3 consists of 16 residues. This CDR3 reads CASSDSGGTEYNEQFF.

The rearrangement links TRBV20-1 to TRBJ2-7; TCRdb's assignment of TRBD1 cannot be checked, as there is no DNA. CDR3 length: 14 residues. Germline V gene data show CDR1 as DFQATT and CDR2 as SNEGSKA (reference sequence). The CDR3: CSARDPGTGDEQYF.

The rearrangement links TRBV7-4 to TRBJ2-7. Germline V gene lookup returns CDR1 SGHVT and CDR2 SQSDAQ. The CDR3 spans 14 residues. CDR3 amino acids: CASSLVGLTYEQYF.

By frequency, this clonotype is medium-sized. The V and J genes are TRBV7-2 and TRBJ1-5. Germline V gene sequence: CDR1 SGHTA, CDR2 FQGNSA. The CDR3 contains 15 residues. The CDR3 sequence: CASSSGPRLNQPQHF. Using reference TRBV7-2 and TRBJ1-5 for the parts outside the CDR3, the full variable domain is GAGVSQSPSNKVTEKGKDVELRCDPISGHTALYWYRQSLGQGLEFLIYFQGNSAPDKSGLPSDRFSAERTGGSVSTLTIQRTQQEDSAVYLCASSSGPRLNQPQHFGDGTRLSIL.

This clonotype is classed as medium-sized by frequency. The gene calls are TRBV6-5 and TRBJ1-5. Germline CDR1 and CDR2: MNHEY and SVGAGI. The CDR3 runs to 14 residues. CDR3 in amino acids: CASSQAGINQPQHF.

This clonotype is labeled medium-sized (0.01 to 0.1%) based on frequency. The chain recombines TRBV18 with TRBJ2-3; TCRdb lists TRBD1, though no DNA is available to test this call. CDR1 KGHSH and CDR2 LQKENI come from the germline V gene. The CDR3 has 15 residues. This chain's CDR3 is CASSQARAYTDTQYF.

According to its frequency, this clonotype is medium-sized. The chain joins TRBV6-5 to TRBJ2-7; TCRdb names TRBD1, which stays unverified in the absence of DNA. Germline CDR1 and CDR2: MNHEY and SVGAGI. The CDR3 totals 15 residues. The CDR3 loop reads CASSYSFQGDDEQYF.

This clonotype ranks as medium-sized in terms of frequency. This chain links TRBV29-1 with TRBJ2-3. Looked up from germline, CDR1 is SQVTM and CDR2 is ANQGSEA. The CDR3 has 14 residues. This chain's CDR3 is CSGLGMVWTDTQYF.

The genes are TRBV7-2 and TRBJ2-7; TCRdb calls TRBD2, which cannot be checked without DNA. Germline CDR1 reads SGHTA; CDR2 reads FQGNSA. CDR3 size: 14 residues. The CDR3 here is CASSVRAGGDEQYF.

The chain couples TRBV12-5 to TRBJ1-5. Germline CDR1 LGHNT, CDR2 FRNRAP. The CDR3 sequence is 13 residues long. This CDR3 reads CASGTASNQPQHF.

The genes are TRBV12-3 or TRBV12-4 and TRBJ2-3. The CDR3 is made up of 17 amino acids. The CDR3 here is CASSLAGWEDITDTQYF.

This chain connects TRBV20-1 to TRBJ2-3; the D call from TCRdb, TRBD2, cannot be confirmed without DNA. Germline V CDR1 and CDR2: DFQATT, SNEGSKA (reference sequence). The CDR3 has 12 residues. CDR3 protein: CSALGRSDTQYF.

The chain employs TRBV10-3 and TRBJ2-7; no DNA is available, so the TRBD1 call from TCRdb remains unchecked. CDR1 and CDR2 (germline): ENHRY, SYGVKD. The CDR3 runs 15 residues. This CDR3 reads CAIGEGDASSYEQYF.

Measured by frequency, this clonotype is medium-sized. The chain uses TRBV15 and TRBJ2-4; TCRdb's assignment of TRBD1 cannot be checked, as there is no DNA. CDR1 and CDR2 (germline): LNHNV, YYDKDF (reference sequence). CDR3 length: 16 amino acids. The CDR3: CATSRVTGGAGNIQYF.

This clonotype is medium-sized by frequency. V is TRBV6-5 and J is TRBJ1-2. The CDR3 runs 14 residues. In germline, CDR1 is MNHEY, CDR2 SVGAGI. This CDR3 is CASSYGSRNYGYTF.

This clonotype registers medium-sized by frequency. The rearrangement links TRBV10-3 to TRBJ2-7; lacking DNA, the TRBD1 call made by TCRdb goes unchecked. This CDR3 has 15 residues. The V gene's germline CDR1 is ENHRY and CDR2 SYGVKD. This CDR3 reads CAISERGGPLSEQYF.